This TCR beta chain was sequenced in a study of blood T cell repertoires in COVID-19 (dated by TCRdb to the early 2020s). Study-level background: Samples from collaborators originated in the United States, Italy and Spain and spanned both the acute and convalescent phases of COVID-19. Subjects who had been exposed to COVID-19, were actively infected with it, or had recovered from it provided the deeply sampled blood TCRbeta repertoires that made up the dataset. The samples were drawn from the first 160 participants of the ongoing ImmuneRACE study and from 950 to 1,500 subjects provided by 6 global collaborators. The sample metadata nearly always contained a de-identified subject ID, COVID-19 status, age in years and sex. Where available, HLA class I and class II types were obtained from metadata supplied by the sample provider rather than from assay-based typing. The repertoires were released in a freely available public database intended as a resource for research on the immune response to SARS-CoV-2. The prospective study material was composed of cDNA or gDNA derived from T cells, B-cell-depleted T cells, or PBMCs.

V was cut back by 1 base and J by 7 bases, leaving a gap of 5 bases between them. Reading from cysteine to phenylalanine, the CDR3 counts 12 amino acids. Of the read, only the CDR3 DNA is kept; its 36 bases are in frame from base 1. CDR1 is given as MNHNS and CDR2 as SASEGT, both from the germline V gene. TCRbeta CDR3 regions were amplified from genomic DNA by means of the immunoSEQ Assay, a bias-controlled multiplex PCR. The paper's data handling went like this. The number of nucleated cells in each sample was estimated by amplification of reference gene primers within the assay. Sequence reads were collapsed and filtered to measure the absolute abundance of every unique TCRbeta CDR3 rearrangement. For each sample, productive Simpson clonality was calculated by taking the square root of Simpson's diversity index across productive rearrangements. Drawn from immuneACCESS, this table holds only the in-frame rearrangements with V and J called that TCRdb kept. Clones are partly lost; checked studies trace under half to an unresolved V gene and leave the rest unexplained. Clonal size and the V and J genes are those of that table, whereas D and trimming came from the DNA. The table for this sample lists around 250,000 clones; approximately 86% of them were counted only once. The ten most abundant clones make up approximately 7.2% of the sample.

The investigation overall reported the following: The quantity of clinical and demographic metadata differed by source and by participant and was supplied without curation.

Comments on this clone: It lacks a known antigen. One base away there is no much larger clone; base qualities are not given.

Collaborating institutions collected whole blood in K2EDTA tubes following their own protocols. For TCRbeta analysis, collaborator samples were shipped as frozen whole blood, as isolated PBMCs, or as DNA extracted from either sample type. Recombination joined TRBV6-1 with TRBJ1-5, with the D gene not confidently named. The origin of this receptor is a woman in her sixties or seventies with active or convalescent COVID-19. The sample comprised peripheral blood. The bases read TGTGCCAGCAGTGAAGATATACAGCCCCAGCATTTT. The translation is CASSEDIQPQHF.